Below, 20 T cell receptor beta chains from the same sample are listed, as sequenced in a study of blood T cell repertoires in COVID-19. Only in-frame clones appear in the TCRdb table, and some are missing; sequencing was by immunoSEQ multiplex PCR. The profile shows fewer than 500,000 clones, about 87% of them singletons. The sample consisted of PBMCs or T cells enriched from blood (not recorded which). The receptors derive from a young man who had recovered from COVID-19.

The CDR3 nucleotides are TGTGCCAGCAGCTTAGCCTTCGGAGGCTACGAGCAGTACTTC. Encoded protein: CASSLAFGGYEQYF. The rearrangement links TRBV7-2 to TRBJ2-7; tentative D call: TRBD2 (5 bases). CDR3 length: 14 residues. CDR1 and CDR2 from the germline V gene are SGHTA and FQGNSA. V dropped 0 bases and J dropped 3 bases, with 9 bases sitting between them.

The chain employs TRBV5-1 and TRBJ2-1; 9 nucleotides match TRBD2. Germline V lookup: CDR1 SGHRS, CDR2 YFSETQ. The J segment lost 5 bases and the V segment lost 5 bases, leaving 8 bases of the junction unmatched. The CDR3 covers 15 residues. The CDR3, as DNA: TGCGCCAGCAGTCGGAGCGGGGGGCCCGACAATGAGCAGTTCTTC. Encoded protein: CASSRSGGPDNEQFF. Using reference TRBV5-1 and TRBJ2-1 for the parts outside the CDR3, the full variable domain is KAGVTQTPRYLIKTRGQQVTLSCSPISGHRSVSWYQQTPGQGLQFLFEYFSETQRNKGNFPGRFSGRQFSNSRSEMNVSTLELGDSALYLCASSRSGGPDNEQFFGPGTRLTVL.

The gene calls are TRBV9 and TRBJ2-5; D may be TRBD1 (6 bases). The germline gives CDR1 SGDLS, CDR2 YYNGEE. The CDR3 is made up of 14 amino acids. Trimming left V 0 bases short and J 5 bases short, with 11 bases between. CDR3 sequence reads: CASSVGTGMETQYF. The CDR3, as DNA: TGTGCCAGCAGCGTAGGTACAGGGATGGAGACCCAGTACTTC.

DNA for the CDR3: TGTGCCAGCATGAGGGAGTTTGGCACTGAAGCTTTCTTT. Protein product: CASMREFGTEAFF. The chain is built from TRBV5-5 and TRBJ1-1; D gene uncertain. This CDR3 comprises 13 residues. From germline, CDR1 is SGHKS and CDR2 YYEKEE (reference sequence). The V end lost 6 bases, the J end lost 4 bases, and 13 bases lay between the germline ends.

The rearrangement joins TRBV6-5 to TRBJ2-5; D may be TRBD2 (7 bases). Germline CDR1 MNHEY, CDR2 SVGAGI. The germline V and J ends were trimmed by 8 bases and 5 bases, with 18 bases remaining between them. The CDR3 length is 14 residues. This CDR3 is CASSEGGPGETQYF. The CDR3 DNA reads TGTGCCAGCTCCGAGGGGGGGCCCGGCGAGACCCAGTACTTC.

This clone was detected a few times. The chain employs TRBV10-3 and TRBJ2-3; D unclear. This CDR3 spans 10 amino acids. The V and J ends lost 10 bases and 7 bases respectively, with 9 bases between them. Per germline, CDR1 ENHRY and CDR2 SYGVKD. CDR3 region: CATVSYTQYF. The CDR3 DNA reads TGTGCCACTGTTTCCTATACGCAGTATTTT.

V gene TRBV7-2 combines with J gene TRBJ1-6; TRBD1 agrees at 7 bases. CDR1 and CDR2 (germline): SGHTA, FQGNSA. The V gene end was trimmed by 1 base and the J gene end by 7 bases; junction bases not matched to a gene: 4. This CDR3 is 15 amino acids long. CDR3 residues: CASSLGAGGNSPLHF. CDR3 bases: TGTGCCAGCAGCTTAGGGGCAGGGGGAAATTCACCCCTCCACTTT. The full variable domain, in which reference TRBV7-2 and TRBJ1-6 provide the parts outside the CDR3, is GAGVSQSPSNKVTEKGKDVELRCDPISGHTALYWYRQSLGQGLEFLIYFQGNSAPDKSGLPSDRFSAERTGGSVSTLTIQRTQQEDSAVYLCASSLGAGGNSPLHFGNGTRLTVT.

Only a few counts were recorded for this clone. V usage is TRBV7-2 and J usage is TRBJ1-3, with 9 nucleotides matching TRBD1. Germline V lookup: CDR1 SGHTA, CDR2 FQGNSA. Unmatched junction bases numbered 6, after V lost 3 bases and J lost 3 bases. The CDR3 length is 16 residues. The CDR3 sequence: CASSLGTGRGGNTIYF. In DNA form, the CDR3 reads TGTGCCAGCAGCTTGGGGACAGGGAGGGGTGGAAACACCATATATTTT. Variable domain in full (rest from reference TRBV7-2 and TRBJ1-3): GAGVSQSPSNKVTEKGKDVELRCDPISGHTALYWYRQSLGQGLEFLIYFQGNSAPDKSGLPSDRFSAERTGGSVSTLTIQRTQQEDSAVYLCASSLGTGRGGNTIYFGEGSWLTVV.

This clone turned up a few times. This sequence joins TRBV12-5 and TRBJ2-7, with 7 bases matching TRBD1. V lost 9 bases to trimming and J lost 2 bases; unmatched junction nucleotides: 4. This CDR3 contains 12 residues. Germline CDR1 reads LGHNT; CDR2 reads FRNRAP. CDR3 in amino acids: CARGTGAYEQYF. For the CDR3, the DNA is TGTGCTAGGGGAACAGGGGCCTACGAGCAGTACTTC.

This rearrangement joins TRBV30 to TRBJ1-5; 9 positions match TRBD1. The length of the CDR3 is 14 residues. V lost 5 bases, J lost 7 bases, and 9 bases stayed unmatched. Germline CDR1 reads GTSNPN; CDR2 reads SVGIG (reference sequence). Here the CDR3 reads CAWGPGQGYQPQHF. The CDR3 coding sequence is TGTGCCTGGGGACCGGGACAGGGTTACCAGCCCCAGCATTTT.

This chain joins TRBV4-1 and TRBJ1-2; D is ambiguous. Germline assignment: CDR1 MGHRA and CDR2 YSYEKL. This CDR3 has 17 amino acids. The V end lost 0 bases, the J end lost 5 bases, and 19 bases lay between the germline ends. CDR3 region: CASSQDPSDISTYGYTF. The CDR3 region has the DNA TGCGCCAGCAGCCAAGATCCATCCGACATTTCAACGTATGGCTACACCTTC.

V usage is TRBV9 and J usage is TRBJ2-1; D may be TRBD2 (6 bases). The germline V gene has CDR1 SGDLS and CDR2 YYNGEE. This CDR3 has 15 amino acids. Trimming pared 0 bases from V and 6 bases from J, leaving 13 bases between. This chain's CDR3 is CASSVVPQTSNEQFF. CDR3 nucleotides: TGTGCCAGCAGCGTAGTCCCTCAGACTAGCAATGAGCAGTTCTTC.

On this clone itself: In the same sample, other DNA sequences code for this CDR3. V usage is TRBV18 and J usage is TRBJ1-1, with unresolved D. Looked up from germline, CDR1 is KGHSH and CDR2 is LQKENI. The CDR3 totals 12 residues. Trimming pared 1 base from V and 4 bases from J, leaving 4 bases between. CDR3 amino acids: CASSPQRTEAFF. The CDR3 DNA is TGTGCCAGCTCACCACAGCGCACTGAAGCTTTCTTT.

This clone was counted between two and nine times. The rearrangement uses TRBV9 and TRBJ1-1; D unresolved. V was trimmed by 1 base and J by 1 base, leaving 8 bases between them. The CDR3 is made up of 14 amino acids. In germline, CDR1 is SGDLS, CDR2 YYNGEE. The CDR3 DNA is TGTGCCAGCAGCGTATTCGCAGGGAACACTGAAGCTTTCTTT. It translates to CASSVFAGNTEAFF.

This chain joins TRBV11-2 and TRBJ1-2; 9 nucleotides agree with TRBD1. This CDR3 has 13 residues. The V gene end was trimmed by 8 bases and the J gene end by 3 bases; junction bases not matched to a gene: 4. Germline V gene data show CDR1 as SGHAT and CDR2 as FQNNGV. Here the CDR3 reads CASRDRADYGYTF. DNA for the CDR3: TGTGCCAGCCGGGACAGGGCAGACTATGGCTACACCTTC.

V and J are TRBV6-5 and TRBJ2-1; 8 nucleotides agree with TRBD1. CDR1 is MNHEY and CDR2 is SVGAGI in the germline V gene. CDR3 length equals 15 residues. Trimming removed 7 bases from V and 4 bases from J; junction bases left unmatched: 9. CDR3 region: CASTTRDRMYNEQFF. CDR3 coding DNA: TGTGCCAGCACCACCCGGGACAGGATGTACAATGAGCAGTTCTTC.

This clone was picked up one time. The chain links TRBV27 to TRBJ2-7; tentatively, D is TRBD2 (6 bases). Trimming took off 2 bases at V and 0 bases at J, with 8 bases between the two ends. This CDR3 is built from 14 residues. Germline V gives CDR1 MNHEY, CDR2 SMNVEV (reference sequence). The CDR3 is CASSLTGLSYEQYF. In DNA form, the CDR3 reads TGTGCCAGCAGTTTAACGGGACTCTCCTACGAGCAGTACTTC.

This chain connects TRBV18 to TRBJ1-1; TRBD1 matches at 12 bases. The CDR3 totals 14 residues. V lost 3 bases and J lost 4; bases outside the gene matches: 0. Germline-derived CDR1 and CDR2 are KGHSH and LQKENI. CDR3 sequence: CASSPGQGATEAFF. CDR3 DNA: TGTGCCAGCTCACCGGGACAGGGGGCCACTGAAGCTTTCTTT.

The chain uses TRBV11-2 and TRBJ2-5; 13 bases align to TRBD2. Germline V gene lookup returns CDR1 SGHAT and CDR2 FQNNGV. V shed 5 bases, J shed 5 bases, and the junction held 8 bases outside the gene matches. The CDR3 totals 16 residues. Written as DNA, the CDR3 is TGTGCCAGCAGCGCCACTAGCGGGGGGGGGTTGGAGACCCAGTACTTC. As protein: CASSATSGGGLETQYF.

The rearrangement joins TRBV3-1 (or the pseudogene TRBV3-2) to TRBJ2-1; D call uncertain. Trimming removed 1 base at V and 9 bases at J, with 7 bases between. CDR1 and CDR2 from the germline V gene are LGHDT and YNNKEL (reference sequence). The CDR3 consists of 12 residues. CDR3 DNA: TGTGCCAGCAGCCAAGTCTCCGTTGAGCAGTTCTTC. The encoded protein is CASSQVSVEQFF.